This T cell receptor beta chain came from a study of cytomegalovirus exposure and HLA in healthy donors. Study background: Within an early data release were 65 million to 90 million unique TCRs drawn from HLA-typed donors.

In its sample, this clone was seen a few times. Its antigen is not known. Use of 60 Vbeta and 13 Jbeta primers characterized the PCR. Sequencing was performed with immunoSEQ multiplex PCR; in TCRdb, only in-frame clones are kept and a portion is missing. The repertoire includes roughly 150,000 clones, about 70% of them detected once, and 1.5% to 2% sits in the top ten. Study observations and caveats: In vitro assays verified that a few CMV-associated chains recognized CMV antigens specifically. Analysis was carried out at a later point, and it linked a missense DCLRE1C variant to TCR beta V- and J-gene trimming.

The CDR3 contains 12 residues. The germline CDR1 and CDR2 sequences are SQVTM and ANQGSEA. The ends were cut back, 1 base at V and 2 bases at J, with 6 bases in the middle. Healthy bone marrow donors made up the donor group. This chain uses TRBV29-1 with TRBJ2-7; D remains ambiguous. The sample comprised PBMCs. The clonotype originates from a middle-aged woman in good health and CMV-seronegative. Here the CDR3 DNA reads TGCAGCGTTGAAGGTCAGACCTACGAGCAGTACTTC. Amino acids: CSVEGQTYEQYF.